This TCR beta chain was identified in a study of T cell repertoires in cytomegalovirus infection. At the level of the study: Public signatures in TCR beta pointed to CMV infection and matching HLA type. The study, taken as a whole, reports: CMV-specific TCR beta clonotypes restricted by HLA-C were the ones dominating the ex vivo response. Summed frequency of shared TCR beta families picked out CMV carriers who also had the relevant HLA.

V lost 5 bases to trimming and J lost 0 bases, with 14 bases between them. CDR1 and CDR2 from the germline V gene are SGHNT and YYREEE (reference sequence). The CDR3 has 15 amino acids. Details on this clonotype: Antigen unknown.

TCRdb itself ran the reads through MiXCR, one entry per CDR3 protein. The sample records about 530,000 distinct CDR3 sequences, about 25% being singletons. The specimen was PBMCs. This clonotype was obtained from a human donor in good health (CMV status not recorded). Some clones in this sample may be carry-over from other donors' samples. The V gene is TRBV5-4, the J gene TRBJ1-2; D remains ambiguous. This CDR3 is CASRRWSTTNYGYTF. The CDR3 nucleotides read TGTGCCAGCAGGCGGTGGTCAACTACTAACTATGGCTACACCTTC.